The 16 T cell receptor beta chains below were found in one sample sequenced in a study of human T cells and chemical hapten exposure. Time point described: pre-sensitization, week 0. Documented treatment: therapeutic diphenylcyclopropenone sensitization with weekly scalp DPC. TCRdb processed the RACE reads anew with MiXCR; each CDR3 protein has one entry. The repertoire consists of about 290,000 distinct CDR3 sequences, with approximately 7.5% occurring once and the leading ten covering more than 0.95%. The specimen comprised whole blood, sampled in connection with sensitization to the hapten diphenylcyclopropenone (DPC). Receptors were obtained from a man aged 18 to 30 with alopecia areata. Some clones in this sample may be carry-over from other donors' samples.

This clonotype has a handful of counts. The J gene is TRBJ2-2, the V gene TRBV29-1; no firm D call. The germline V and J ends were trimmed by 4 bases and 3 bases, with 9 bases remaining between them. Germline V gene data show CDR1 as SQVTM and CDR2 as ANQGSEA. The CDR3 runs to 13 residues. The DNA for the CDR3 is TGCAGCGTTGTTTTAGTCGACACCGGGGAGCTGTTTTTT. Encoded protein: CSVVLVDTGELFF.

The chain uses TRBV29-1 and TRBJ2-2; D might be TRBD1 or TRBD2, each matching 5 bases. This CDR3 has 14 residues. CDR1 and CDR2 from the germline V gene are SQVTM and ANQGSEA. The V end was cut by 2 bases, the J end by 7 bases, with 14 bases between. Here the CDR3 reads CSVESGTSVGELFF. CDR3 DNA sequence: TGCAGCGTTGAATCCGGGACGTCTGTCGGGGAGCTGTTTTTT.

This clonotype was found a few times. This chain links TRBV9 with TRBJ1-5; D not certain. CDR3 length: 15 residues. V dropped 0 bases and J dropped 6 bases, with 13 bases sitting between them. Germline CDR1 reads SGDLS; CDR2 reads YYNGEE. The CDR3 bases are TGTGCCAGCAGCGTAGGGGTAGGGTCTAGTCAGCCCCAGCATTTT. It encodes CASSVGVGSSQPQHF.

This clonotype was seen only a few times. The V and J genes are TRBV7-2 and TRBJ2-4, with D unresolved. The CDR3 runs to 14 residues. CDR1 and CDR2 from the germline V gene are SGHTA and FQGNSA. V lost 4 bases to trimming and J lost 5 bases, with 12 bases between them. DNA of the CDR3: TGTGCCAGCAGCTCGCAACTAAGGGAAAACATTCAGTACTTC. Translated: CASSSQLRENIQYF.

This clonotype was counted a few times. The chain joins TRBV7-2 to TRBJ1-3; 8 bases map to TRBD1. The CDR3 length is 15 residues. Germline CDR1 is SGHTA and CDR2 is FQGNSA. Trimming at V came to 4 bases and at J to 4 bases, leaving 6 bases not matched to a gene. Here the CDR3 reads CASSSSWDRGNTIYF. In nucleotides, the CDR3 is TGTGCCAGCAGCTCTTCATGGGACAGGGGAAACACCATATATTTT.

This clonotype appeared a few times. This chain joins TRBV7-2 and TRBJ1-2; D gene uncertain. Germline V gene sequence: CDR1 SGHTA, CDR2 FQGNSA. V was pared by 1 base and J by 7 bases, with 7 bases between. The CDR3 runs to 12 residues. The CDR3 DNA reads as TGTGCCAGCAGCTTAGTTATCGGTGGCTACACCTTC. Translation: CASSLVIGGYTF.

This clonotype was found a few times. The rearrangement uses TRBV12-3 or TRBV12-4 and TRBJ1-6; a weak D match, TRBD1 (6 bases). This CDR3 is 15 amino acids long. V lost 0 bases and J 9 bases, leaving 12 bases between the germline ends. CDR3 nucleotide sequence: TGTGCCAGCAGTTTAGCGTCCGGACAGTCTTCACCCCTCCACTTT. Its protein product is CASSLASGQSSPLHF.

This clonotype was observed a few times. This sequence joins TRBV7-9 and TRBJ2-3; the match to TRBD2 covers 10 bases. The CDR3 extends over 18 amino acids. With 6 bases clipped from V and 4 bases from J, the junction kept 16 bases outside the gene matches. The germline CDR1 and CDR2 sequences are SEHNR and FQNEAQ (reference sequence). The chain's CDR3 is CASRPRSVAGGKSDTQYF. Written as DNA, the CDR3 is TGTGCCAGCAGGCCCCGGTCGGTAGCGGGGGGAAAGTCAGATACGCAGTATTTT.

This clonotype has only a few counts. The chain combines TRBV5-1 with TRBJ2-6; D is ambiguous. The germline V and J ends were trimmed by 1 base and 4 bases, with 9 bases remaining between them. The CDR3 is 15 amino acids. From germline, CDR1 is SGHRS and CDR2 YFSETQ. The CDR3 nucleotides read TGCGCCAGCAGCTTGAGTTCAGAGGGGGCCAACGTCCTGACTTTC. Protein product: CASSLSSEGANVLTF.

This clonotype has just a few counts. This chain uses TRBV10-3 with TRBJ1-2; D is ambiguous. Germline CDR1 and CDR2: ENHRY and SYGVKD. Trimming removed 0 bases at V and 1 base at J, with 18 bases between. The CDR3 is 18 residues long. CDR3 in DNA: TGTGCCATCAGTGAGTCGAAGGGCCTTACCGGATTTAACTATGGCTACACCTTC. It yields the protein CAISESKGLTGFNYGYTF.

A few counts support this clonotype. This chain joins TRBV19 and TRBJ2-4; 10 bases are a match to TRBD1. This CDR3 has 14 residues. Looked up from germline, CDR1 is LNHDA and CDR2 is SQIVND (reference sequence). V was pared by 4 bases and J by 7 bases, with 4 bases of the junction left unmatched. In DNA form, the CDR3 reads TGTGCCAGTAGTACCCGGGACAGGGGTAACATTCAGTACTTC. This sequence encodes CASSTRDRGNIQYF.

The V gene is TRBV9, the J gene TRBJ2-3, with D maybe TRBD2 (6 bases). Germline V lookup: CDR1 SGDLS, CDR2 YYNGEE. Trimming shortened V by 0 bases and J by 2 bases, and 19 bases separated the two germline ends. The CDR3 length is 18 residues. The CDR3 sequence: CASSVGRSGRGPTDTQYF. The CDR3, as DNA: TGTGCCAGCAGCGTAGGCCGGAGTGGGCGGGGACCCACAGATACGCAGTATTTT.

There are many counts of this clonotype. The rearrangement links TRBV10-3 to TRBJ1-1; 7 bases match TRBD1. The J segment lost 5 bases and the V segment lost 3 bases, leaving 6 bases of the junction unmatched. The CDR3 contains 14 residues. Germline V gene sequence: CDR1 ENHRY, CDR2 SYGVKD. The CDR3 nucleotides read TGTGCCATCAGTGATGGCAGGGGGAAAACTGAAGCTTTCTTT. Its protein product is CAISDGRGKTEAFF.

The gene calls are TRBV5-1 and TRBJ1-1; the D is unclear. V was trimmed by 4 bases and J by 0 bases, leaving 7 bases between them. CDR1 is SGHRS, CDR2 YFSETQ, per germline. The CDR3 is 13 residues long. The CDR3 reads CASSEAVNTEAFF. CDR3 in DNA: TGCGCCAGCAGCGAGGCTGTGAACACTGAAGCTTTCTTT.

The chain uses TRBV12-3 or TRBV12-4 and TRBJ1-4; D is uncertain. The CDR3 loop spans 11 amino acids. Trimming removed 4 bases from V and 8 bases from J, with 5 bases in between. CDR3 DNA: TGTGCCAGCAGTTCAATGGAAAAACTGTTTTTT. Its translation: CASSSMEKLFF.

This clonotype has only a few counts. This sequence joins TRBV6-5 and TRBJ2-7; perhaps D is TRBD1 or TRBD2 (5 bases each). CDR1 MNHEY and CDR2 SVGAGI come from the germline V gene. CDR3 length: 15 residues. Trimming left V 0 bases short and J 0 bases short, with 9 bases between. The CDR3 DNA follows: TGTGCCAGCAGTTACTCGGGGGTTTCCTCCTACGAGCAGTACTTC. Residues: CASSYSGVSSYEQYF.